The next 9 T cell receptor beta chains were all read from a single sample in a study of OX40 agonist ivuxolimab in advanced cancers. The library was generated by the immunoSEQ multiplex PCR assay. Imported from immuneACCESS, the table was reduced by TCRdb to in-frame sequences with V and J called. These copies leave out some clones; in studies compared against another copy, an unresolved V gene accounts for under half, and the cause of the remainder is not known. The sample contains fewer than 45,000 clones, around 89% of them found a single time. Jointly, the top ten make up around 12% of the sample. The sample consisted of CD4+ or CD8+ T cells sorted from blood, taken in a trial of the OX40 agonist ivuxolimab. These receptors were taken from an adult with an advanced solid tumor such as melanoma, head and neck, liver or kidney cancer.

The rearrangement links TRBV4-1 to TRBJ2-5; 10 bases line up with TRBD2. The V gene end was trimmed by 0 bases and the J gene end by 5 bases; junction bases not matched to a gene: 6. This CDR3 spans 16 amino acids. In germline, CDR1 is MGHRA, CDR2 YSYEKL. The DNA of the CDR3 is TGCGCCAGCAGCCAAGAGGGTAGCGGGGGGTTGGAGACCCAGTACTTC. It yields the protein CASSQEGSGGLETQYF.

The table lists this clone with a count of one. This rearrangement joins TRBV4-1 to TRBJ2-7, with 7 bases matching TRBD1. The V and J ends lost 2 bases and 1 base, in that order; junction bases with no gene match: 5. The CDR3 is 15 residues long. Germline loops: CDR1 MGHRA, CDR2 YSYEKL. CDR3 coding DNA: TGCGCCAGCAGCCAATTAGGGGGCACATCCTACGAGCAGTACTTC. Its protein product is CASSQLGGTSYEQYF.

J is TRBJ2-1 and V is TRBV14; 10 nucleotides agree with TRBD2. Looked up from germline, CDR1 is SGHDN and CDR2 is FVKESK. V shed 2 bases and J 5 bases; nucleotides not matched to a gene: 9. The CDR3 contains 17 residues. The CDR3 DNA reads TGTGCCAGCAGCCAAATGGCTAGCGGGAGTAAGGACAATGAGCAGTTCTTC. Its translation: CASSQMASGSKDNEQFF.

The V gene is TRBV6-1, the J gene TRBJ1-1, with 11 bases identical to TRBD1. V trimming: 6 bases; J trimming: 4 bases; junction bases outside the gene matches: 7. This CDR3 has 15 amino acids. Per germline, CDR1 MNHNS and CDR2 SASEGT. CDR3 in amino acids: CASRDRGRRTTEAFF. CDR3 DNA: TGTGCCAGCAGGGACAGGGGGCGCAGGACCACTGAAGCTTTCTTT.

This clone showed up just once. This chain uses TRBV7-9 with TRBJ1-1; D possibly corresponds to TRBD1 (5 bases). The CDR3 totals 13 residues. Germline lookup yields CDR1 SEHNR and CDR2 FQNEAQ (reference sequence). V lost 5 bases and J lost 8, with 15 bases in between. DNA of the CDR3: TGTGCCAGCAGCAGACGAGTAACAGGCGAAGCTTTCTTT. This encodes CASSRRVTGEAFF.

The chain is built from TRBV4-2 and TRBJ1-1, with unresolved D. Trimming removed 4 bases at V and 10 bases at J, with 13 bases between. There are 12 residues in the CDR3. The germline V gene has CDR1 LGHNA and CDR2 YNFKEQ. CDR3 protein: CASSLEGNGAFF. CDR3 sequence (DNA): TGTGCCAGCAGCCTCGAGGGCAACGGAGCTTTCTTT.

V is TRBV7-9 and J is TRBJ2-1, with D perhaps matching TRBD2 (5 bases). The CDR3 is 15 amino acids. V was shortened by 5 bases and J by 6 bases, with 17 bases between the two germline ends. Germline CDR1 and CDR2: SEHNR and FQNEAQ (reference sequence). The CDR3: CASSPRLRASNEQFF. The CDR3 DNA follows: TGTGCCAGCAGCCCGCGACTACGGGCATCCAATGAGCAGTTCTTC. Supplemented by reference TRBV7-9 and TRBJ2-1, the full variable domain reads DTGVSQNPRHKITKRGQNVTFRCDPISEHNRLYWYRQTLGQGPEFLTYFQNEAQLEKSRLLSDRFSAERPKGSFSTLEIQRTEQGDSAMYLCASSPRLRASNEQFFGPGTRLTVL.

This chain uses TRBV11-2 with TRBJ2-2; D is unresolved. From germline, CDR1 is SGHAT and CDR2 FQNNGV. CDR3 length: 14 residues. V was pared by 7 bases and J by 0 bases, with 9 bases between. CDR3 region: CASIPRSNTGELFF. The CDR3 DNA is TGTGCCAGCATACCTCGATCGAACACCGGGGAGCTGTTTTTT.

This clone was observed once. The rearrangement links TRBV7-9 to TRBJ2-1; 9 positions agree with TRBD2. Germline loops: CDR1 SEHNR, CDR2 FQNEAQ (reference sequence). This CDR3 spans 17 amino acids. Germline trimming cut 5 bases from V and 4 bases from J; bases unmatched to any gene: 12. The CDR3 here is CASSQDGAAGGYNEQFF. The CDR3 bases are TGTGCCAGCAGCCAAGATGGGGCAGCGGGGGGATACAATGAGCAGTTCTTC.